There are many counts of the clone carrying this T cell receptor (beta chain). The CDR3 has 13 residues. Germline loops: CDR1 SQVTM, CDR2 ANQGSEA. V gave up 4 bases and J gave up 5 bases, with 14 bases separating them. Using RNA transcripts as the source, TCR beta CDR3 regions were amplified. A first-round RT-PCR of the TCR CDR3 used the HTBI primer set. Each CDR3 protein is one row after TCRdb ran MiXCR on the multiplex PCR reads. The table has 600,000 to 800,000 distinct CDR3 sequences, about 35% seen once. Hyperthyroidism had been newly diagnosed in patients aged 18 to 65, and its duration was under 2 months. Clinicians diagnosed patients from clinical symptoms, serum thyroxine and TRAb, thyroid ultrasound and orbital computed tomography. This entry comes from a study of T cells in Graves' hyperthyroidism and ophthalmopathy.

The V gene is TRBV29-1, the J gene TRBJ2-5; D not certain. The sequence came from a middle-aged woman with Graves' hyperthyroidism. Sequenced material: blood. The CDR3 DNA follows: TGCAGCGTTGTCCGGAGCTTGGGGGAGACCCAGTACTTC. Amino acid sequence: CSVVRSLGETQYF. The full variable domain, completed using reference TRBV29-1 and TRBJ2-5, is SAVISQKPSRDICQRGTSLTIQCQVDSQVTMMFWYRQQPGQSLTLIATANQGSEATYESGFVIDKFPISRPNLTFSTLTVSNMSPEDSSIYLCSVVRSLGETQYFGPGTRLLVL.